This TCR beta chain was profiled in a study of OX40 agonist ivuxolimab in advanced cancers. Study summary: Six ivuxolimab dose levels, 0.01 to 10 mg/kg, were given intravenously every 2 weeks. Previous treatment with anti-PD-1, anti-PD-L1 or anti-CTLA-4 therapy was allowed; approximately 40% had received some. One patient with hepatocellular carcinoma and two with cutaneous melanoma, three in all, had partial responses.

Some clones are missing from TCRdb's copy, which holds only in-frame ones; the method was immunoSEQ multiplex PCR. The sample includes some 70,000 clones, roughly 86% seen only once; the top ten take roughly 2%. This CDR3 is 16 amino acids long. After removal of 4 bases from V and 0 bases from J, the junction contained 7 bases not matched to a gene. Germline CDR1 SGHNT, CDR2 YYREEE (reference sequence). The J gene is TRBJ2-1, the V gene TRBV5-4; 7 bases fit TRBD2. The TCR comes from an adult with an advanced solid tumor such as melanoma, head and neck, liver or kidney cancer. Sequenced material: CD4+ or CD8+ T cells sorted from blood, taken in a trial of the OX40 agonist ivuxolimab. This chain's CDR3 is CASSPGGGSSYNEQFF. The CDR3 coding sequence is TGTGCCAGCAGCCCGGGTGGCGGGAGCTCCTACAATGAGCAGTTCTTC.